This record concerns one T cell receptor (beta chain) sequence. The antigen remains unidentified. The entry originates in a study of breast tumors, draining lymph nodes, adjacent tissues. Per the germline V gene, CDR1 is LGHNA and CDR2 is YNFKEQ. Deletions cut 7 bases from V and 1 base from J, with 10 bases between. The CDR3 is made up of 13 amino acids. One entry per CDR3 protein results from TCRdb running MiXCR on the multiplex PCR reads. The sample lists around 230,000 distinct CDR3 sequences, roughly 30% occurring once. Findings of the study overall: The lymph node origin of tumor T cells was framed as consistent with a hypothesis, not demonstrated. Data fit most tumor T cells coming from lymph node, expanding in tumor. Compared with basal-like, luminal-like tumors shared significantly more repertoire with nontumor tissue. Tumor TCR diversity was below lymph nodes but above nontumor tissue.

The lymph nodes were axillary draining lymph nodes from breast cancer patients. The chain recombines TRBV4-2 with TRBJ1-2, with D unresolved. What was sequenced was axillary lymph node tissue. The sequence derives from a female donor with breast cancer. Some clones in this sample may be carry-over from other donors' samples. The CDR3: CASKVGVNYGYTF. The DNA for the CDR3 is TGTGCCAGCAAAGTGGGAGTTAACTATGGCTACACCTTC.